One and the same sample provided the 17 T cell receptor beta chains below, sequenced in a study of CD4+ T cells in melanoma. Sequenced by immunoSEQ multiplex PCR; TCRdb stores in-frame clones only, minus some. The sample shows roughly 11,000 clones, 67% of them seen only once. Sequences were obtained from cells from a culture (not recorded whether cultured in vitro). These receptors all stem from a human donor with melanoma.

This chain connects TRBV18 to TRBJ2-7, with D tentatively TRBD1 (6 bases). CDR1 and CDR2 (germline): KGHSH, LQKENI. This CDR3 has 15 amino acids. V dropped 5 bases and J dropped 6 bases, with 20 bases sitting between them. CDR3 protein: CASSTSPGVVSEQYF. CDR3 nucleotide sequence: TGTGCCAGCTCAACTAGTCCAGGGGTTGTTTCCGAGCAGTACTTC.

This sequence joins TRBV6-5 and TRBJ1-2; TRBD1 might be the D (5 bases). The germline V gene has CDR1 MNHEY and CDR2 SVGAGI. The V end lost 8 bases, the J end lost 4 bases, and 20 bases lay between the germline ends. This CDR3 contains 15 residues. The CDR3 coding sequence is TGTGCCAGCCGAGGGATAGACAGTGGAGTCTATGGCTACACCTTC. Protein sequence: CASRGIDSGVYGYTF.

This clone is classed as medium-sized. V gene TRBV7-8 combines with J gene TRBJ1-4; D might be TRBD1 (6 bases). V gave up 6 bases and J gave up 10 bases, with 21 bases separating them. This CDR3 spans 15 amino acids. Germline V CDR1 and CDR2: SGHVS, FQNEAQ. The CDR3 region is CASSELRDTAGKLFF. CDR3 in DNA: TGTGCCAGCAGTGAACTCCGGGACACAGCTGGAAAACTGTTTTTT.

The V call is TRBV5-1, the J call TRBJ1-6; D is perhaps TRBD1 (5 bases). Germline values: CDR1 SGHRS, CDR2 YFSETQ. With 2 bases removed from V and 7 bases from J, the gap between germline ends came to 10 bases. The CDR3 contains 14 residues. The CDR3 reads CASSFRAGNSPLHF. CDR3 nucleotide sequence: TGCGCCAGCAGCTTCAGGGCAGGGAATTCACCCCTCCACTTT.

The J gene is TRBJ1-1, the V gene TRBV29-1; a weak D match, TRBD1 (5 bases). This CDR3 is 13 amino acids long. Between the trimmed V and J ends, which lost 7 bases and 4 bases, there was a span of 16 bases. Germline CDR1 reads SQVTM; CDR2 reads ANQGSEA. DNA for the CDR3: TGCAGCGCCTCGCGGGAGAGGGGCACTGAAGCTTTCTTT. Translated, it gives CSASRERGTEAFF.

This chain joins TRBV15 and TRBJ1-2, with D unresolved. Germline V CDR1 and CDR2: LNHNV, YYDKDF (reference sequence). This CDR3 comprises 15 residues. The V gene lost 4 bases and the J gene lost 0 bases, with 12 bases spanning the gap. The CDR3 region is CATSKGIEANYGYTF. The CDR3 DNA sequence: TGTGCCACCAGCAAAGGGATTGAGGCTAACTATGGCTACACCTTC.

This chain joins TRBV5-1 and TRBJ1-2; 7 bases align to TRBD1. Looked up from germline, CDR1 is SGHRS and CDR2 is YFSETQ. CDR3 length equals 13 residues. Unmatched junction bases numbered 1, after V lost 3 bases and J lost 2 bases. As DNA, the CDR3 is TGCGCCAGCAGCTCGGGACAGAACTATGGCTACACCTTC. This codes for CASSSGQNYGYTF.

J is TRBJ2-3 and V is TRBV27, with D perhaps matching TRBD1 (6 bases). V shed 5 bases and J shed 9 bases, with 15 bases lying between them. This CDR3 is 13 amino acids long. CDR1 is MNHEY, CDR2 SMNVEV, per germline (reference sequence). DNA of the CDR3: TGTGCCAGCAGTCCGTATGGTGGGGGCACGCAGTATTTT. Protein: CASSPYGGGTQYF.

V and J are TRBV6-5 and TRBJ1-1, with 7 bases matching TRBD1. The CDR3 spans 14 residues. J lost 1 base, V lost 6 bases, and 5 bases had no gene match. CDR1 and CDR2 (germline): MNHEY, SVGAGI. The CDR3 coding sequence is TGTGCCAGCAGGTCCGGGACAGAGAACACTGAAGCTTTCTTT. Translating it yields CASRSGTENTEAFF.

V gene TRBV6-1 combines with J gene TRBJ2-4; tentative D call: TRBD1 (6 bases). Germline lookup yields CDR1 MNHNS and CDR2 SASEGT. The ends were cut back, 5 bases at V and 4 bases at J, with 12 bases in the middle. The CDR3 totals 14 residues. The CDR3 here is CASSSDRLKNIQYF. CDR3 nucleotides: TGTGCCAGCAGTTCTGACAGGTTGAAAAACATTCAGTACTTC.

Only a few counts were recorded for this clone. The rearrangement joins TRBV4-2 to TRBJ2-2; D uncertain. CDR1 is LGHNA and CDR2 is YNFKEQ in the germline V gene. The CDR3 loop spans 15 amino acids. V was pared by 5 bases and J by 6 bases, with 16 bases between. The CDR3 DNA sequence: TGTGCCAGCAGCAATAGAGAGAATGTCCCCGGGGAGCTGTTTTTT. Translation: CASSNRENVPGELFF.

CDR3 residues: CASSYSQGRSGNTIYF. The CDR3 region has the DNA TGTGCCAGCAGTTATTCACAGGGGAGATCTGGAAACACCATATATTTT. This chain uses TRBV6-6 with TRBJ1-3; TRBD1 matches 7 bases. Trimming took 3 bases from V and 1 from J; bases not matched to a gene: 6. The germline CDR1 and CDR2 sequences are MNHNY and SVGAGI (reference sequence). The CDR3 is 16 residues long.

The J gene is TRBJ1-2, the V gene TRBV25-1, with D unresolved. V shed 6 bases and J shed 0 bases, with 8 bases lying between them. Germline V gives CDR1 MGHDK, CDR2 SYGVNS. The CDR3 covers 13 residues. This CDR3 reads CASSFLANYGYTF. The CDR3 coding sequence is TGTGCCAGCAGCTTTTTGGCTAACTATGGCTACACCTTC.

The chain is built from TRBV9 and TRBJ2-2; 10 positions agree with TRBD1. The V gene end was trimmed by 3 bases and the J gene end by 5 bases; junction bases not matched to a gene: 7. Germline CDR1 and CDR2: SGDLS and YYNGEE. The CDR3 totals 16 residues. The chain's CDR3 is CASSDRQGARTGELFF. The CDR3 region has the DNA TGTGCCAGCAGCGACCGACAGGGGGCGCGAACCGGGGAGCTGTTTTTT.

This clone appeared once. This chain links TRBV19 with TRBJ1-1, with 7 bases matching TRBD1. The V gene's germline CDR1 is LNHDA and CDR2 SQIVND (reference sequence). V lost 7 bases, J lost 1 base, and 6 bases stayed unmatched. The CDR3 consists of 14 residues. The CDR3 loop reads CASKDRERNTEAFF. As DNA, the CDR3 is TGTGCCAGTAAAGACAGGGAACGGAACACTGAAGCTTTCTTT.

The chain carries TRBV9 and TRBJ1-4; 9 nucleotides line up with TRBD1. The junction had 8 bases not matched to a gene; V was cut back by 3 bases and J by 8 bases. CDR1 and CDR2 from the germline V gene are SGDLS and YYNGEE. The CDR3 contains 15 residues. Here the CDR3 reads CASSGSGTGREKLFF. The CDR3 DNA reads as TGTGCCAGCAGCGGCTCCGGGACAGGGAGGGAAAAACTGTTTTTT.

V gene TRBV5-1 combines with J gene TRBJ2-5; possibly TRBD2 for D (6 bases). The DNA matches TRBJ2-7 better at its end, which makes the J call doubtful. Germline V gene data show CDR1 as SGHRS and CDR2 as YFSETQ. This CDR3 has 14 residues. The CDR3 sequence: CASSLEVSGNEQYF. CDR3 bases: TGCGCCAGCAGCTTGGAGGTTAGCGGTAACGAGCAGTACTTC.